The rows below give T cell receptor beta chains drawn from one sample of a study of identical twins. TCRdb re-called the 5' RACE reads with MiXCR, one entry per CDR3 protein. The table lists over 600,000 distinct CDR3 sequences, approximately 22% of them singletons, with 4% to 4.5% in the top ten. These records were also assigned to another study, of T cells expressing NK-cell markers.

The sample comprised PBMCs. These receptors originate from a woman between 18 and 30 years old in good health. Both conserved end residues are part of each CDR3. A D gene is named only where the DNA matches it firmly. Some rows have no size entry. The others give once, few or many, or a class for an expanded clone.

v_call: TRBV6-5
d_call: .
j_call: TRBJ2-1
clone_size: few
cdr3_length: 14
cdr3_nt: TGTGCCAGCAGTTACTCGGATCAACTGCCCGTGGAGTTCTTC
cdr3_aa: CASSYSDQLPVEFF

v_call: TRBV20-1
d_call: .
j_call: TRBJ1-1
clone_size: many
cdr3_length: 14
cdr3_nt: TGCAGTGCTAGCCTGGGACCGATGAACACTGAAGCTTTCTTT
cdr3_aa: CSASLGPMNTEAFF

v_call: TRBV11-2
d_call: TRBD2
j_call: TRBJ2-1
clone_size: .
cdr3_length: 18
cdr3_nt: TGTGCCAGCAGCCCAGGCCGAACAGCGGGAGGCCTCTACAATGAGCAGTTCTTC
cdr3_aa: CASSPGRTAGGLYNEQFF

v_call: TRBV7-9
d_call: .
j_call: TRBJ1-5
clone_size: few
cdr3_length: 13
cdr3_nt: TGTGCCAGCACCACTTTTGATACCGAGCCCCAGCATTTT
cdr3_aa: CASTTFDTEPQHF

v_call: TRBV5-1
d_call: TRBD2
j_call: TRBJ2-3
clone_size: .
cdr3_length: 16
cdr3_nt: TGCGCCAGCAGCTCGACCCTAGCGGGAGCCGGAGATACGCAGTATTTT
cdr3_aa: CASSSTLAGAGDTQYF

v_call: TRBV7-2
d_call: .
j_call: TRBJ2-1
clone_size: .
cdr3_length: 14
cdr3_nt: TGTGCCAGCAGCTTAGCGGGAGTAAGCTATGAGCAGTTCTTC
cdr3_aa: CASSLAGVSYEQFF

v_call: TRBV5-1
d_call: .
j_call: TRBJ2-7
clone_size: few
cdr3_length: 13
cdr3_nt: TGCGCCAGCAGCTTTTTTGTCGGAGCCGAGCAGTACTTC
cdr3_aa: CASSFFVGAEQYF

v_call: TRBV6-5
d_call: .
j_call: TRBJ1-1
clone_size: many
cdr3_length: 11
cdr3_nt: TGTGCCAGCAGTTCGCCCACTGAAGCTTTCTTT
cdr3_aa: CASSSPTEAFF

v_call: TRBV7-3
d_call: .
j_call: TRBJ2-3
clone_size: few
cdr3_length: 13
cdr3_nt: TGTGCCAGCAGCCCCTTGGCCGGAGATACGCAGTATTTT
cdr3_aa: CASSPLAGDTQYF

v_call: TRBV12-3/TRBV12-4
d_call: TRBD2
j_call: TRBJ2-5
clone_size: few
cdr3_length: 14
cdr3_nt: TGTGCCAGCCAACTTGGCGGGGGTAGAGAGACCCAGTACTTC
cdr3_aa: CASQLGGGRETQYF

v_call: TRBV7-3
d_call: .
j_call: TRBJ1-2
clone_size: few
cdr3_length: 14
cdr3_nt: TGTGCCAGCAGCTTGCTAGGGCGGTTCTATGGCTACACCTTC
cdr3_aa: CASSLLGRFYGYTF

v_call: TRBV5-1
d_call: .
j_call: TRBJ2-7
clone_size: .
cdr3_length: 13
cdr3_nt: TGCGCCAGCAGGTCGGCAGGGAAGGATGAGCAGTACTTC
cdr3_aa: CASRSAGKDEQYF

v_call: TRBV20-1
d_call: .
j_call: TRBJ2-3
clone_size: few
cdr3_length: 12
cdr3_nt: TGCAGTGCTCAACCGGGCACAGATACGCAGTATTTT
cdr3_aa: CSAQPGTDTQYF

v_call: TRBV11-2
d_call: .
j_call: TRBJ2-1
clone_size: many
cdr3_length: 15
cdr3_nt: TGTGCCAGCAGCTCTAGCGGCAGGGGGAACAATGAGCAGTTCTTC
cdr3_aa: CASSSSGRGNNEQFF

v_call: TRBV20-1
d_call: .
j_call: TRBJ2-1
clone_size: few
cdr3_length: 13
cdr3_nt: TGCAGTGCTAACGAGGGAATAAGGAATGAGCAGTTCTTC
cdr3_aa: CSANEGIRNEQFF

v_call: TRBV5-1
d_call: .
j_call: TRBJ2-1
clone_size: once
cdr3_length: 15
cdr3_nt: TGCGCCAGCGTCAATACCGGGGGCTCCTACAATGAGCAGTTCTTC
cdr3_aa: CASVNTGGSYNEQFF

v_call: TRBV6-1
d_call: TRBD1
j_call: TRBJ2-1
clone_size: few
cdr3_length: 14
cdr3_nt: TGTGCCAGCTCCCGGGACAGGGACCACAATGAGCAGTTCTTC
cdr3_aa: CASSRDRDHNEQFF

v_call: TRBV20-1
d_call: TRBD1
j_call: TRBJ1-3
clone_size: few
cdr3_length: 11
cdr3_nt: TGCAGTGCAGACAGGGAAAACACCATATATTTT
cdr3_aa: CSADRENTIYF

v_call: TRBV11-2
d_call: TRBD1
j_call: TRBJ2-7
clone_size: .
cdr3_length: 14
cdr3_nt: TGTGCCAGCAGAAGGACAGGAGACTCCTACGAGCAGTACTTC
cdr3_aa: CASRRTGDSYEQYF

v_call: TRBV4-1
d_call: TRBD1
j_call: TRBJ1-1
clone_size: .
cdr3_length: 16
cdr3_nt: TGCGCCAGCAGCCAAGTCGGACAGGGCTCTAACACTGAAGCTTTCTTT
cdr3_aa: CASSQVGQGSNTEAFF

v_call: TRBV6-1
d_call: TRBD2
j_call: TRBJ2-7
clone_size: once
cdr3_length: 15
cdr3_nt: TGTGCCAGCAGAACATCGACTAGCGGCTCCTACGAGCAGTACTTC
cdr3_aa: CASRTSTSGSYEQYF

v_call: TRBV20-1
d_call: .
j_call: TRBJ1-5
clone_size: .
cdr3_length: 12
cdr3_nt: TGCAGTGCTAAGTCGGGAGATCAGCCCCAGCATTTT
cdr3_aa: CSAKSGDQPQHF

v_call: TRBV7-9
d_call: .
j_call: TRBJ2-3
clone_size: .
cdr3_length: 14
cdr3_nt: TGTGCCAGCAGCTTAAGGGGAGACCAAGATACGCAGTATTTT
cdr3_aa: CASSLRGDQDTQYF

v_call: TRBV20-1
d_call: .
j_call: TRBJ2-2
clone_size: few
cdr3_length: 12
cdr3_nt: TGCAGTGCTAGCGGTCCAACCGGGGAGCTGTTTTTT
cdr3_aa: CSASGPTGELFF

v_call: TRBV9
d_call: TRBD1
j_call: TRBJ2-6
clone_size: few
cdr3_length: 17
cdr3_nt: TGTGCCAGCAGGGGACAGGGGGCAGGAACTGGGGCCAACGTCCTGACTTTC
cdr3_aa: CASRGQGAGTGANVLTF

v_call: TRBV5-1
d_call: .
j_call: TRBJ2-7
clone_size: .
cdr3_length: 15
cdr3_nt: TGCGCCAGCAGCTTGGTGGGACTGGTTGGGCGCGAGCAGTACTTC
cdr3_aa: CASSLVGLVGREQYF

v_call: TRBV5-1
d_call: TRBD1
j_call: TRBJ2-1
clone_size: few
cdr3_length: 14
cdr3_nt: TGCGCCACATCGCCGGGACAGGCGTACAATGAGCAGTTCTTC
cdr3_aa: CATSPGQAYNEQFF

v_call: TRBV4-3
d_call: .
j_call: TRBJ2-4
clone_size: .
cdr3_length: 17
cdr3_nt: TGCGCCAGCAGCCAAGGGGCGCGGGACCCACCCGTTGACATTCAGTACTTC
cdr3_aa: CASSQGARDPPVDIQYF

v_call: TRBV6-4
d_call: .
j_call: TRBJ2-1
clone_size: many
cdr3_length: 15
cdr3_nt: TGTGCCAGCAGTGACTCGCTCGGCGGCTACAATGAGCAGTTCTTC
cdr3_aa: CASSDSLGGYNEQFF

v_call: TRBV12-3/TRBV12-4
d_call: TRBD2
j_call: TRBJ2-3
clone_size: .
cdr3_length: 16
cdr3_nt: TGTGCCAGCAGCCGACGGCAGCGGGAGGGCTCGGATACGCAGTATTTT
cdr3_aa: CASSRRQREGSDTQYF

v_call: TRBV9
d_call: TRBD2
j_call: TRBJ2-7
clone_size: .
cdr3_length: 16
cdr3_nt: TGTGCCAGCAGCGTATCTACTAGCGGGAGTCTTCGCGAGCAGTACTTC
cdr3_aa: CASSVSTSGSLREQYF

v_call: TRBV5-1
d_call: .
j_call: TRBJ1-2
clone_size: .
cdr3_length: 14
cdr3_nt: TGCGCCAGCAGCTTGAGGTCGGCTCTATATGGCTACACCTTC
cdr3_aa: CASSLRSALYGYTF

v_call: TRBV13
d_call: .
j_call: TRBJ2-7
clone_size: few
cdr3_length: 16
cdr3_nt: TGTGCCAGCAGCCAACTAGGTCCAGGTTCGACCTACGAGCAGTACTTC
cdr3_aa: CASSQLGPGSTYEQYF

v_call: TRBV12-3/TRBV12-4
d_call: TRBD2
j_call: TRBJ2-7
clone_size: few
cdr3_length: 12
cdr3_nt: TGTGCCAGCAGGGGGGGGACGGACGAGCAGTACTTC
cdr3_aa: CASRGGTDEQYF

v_call: TRBV15
d_call: TRBD2
j_call: TRBJ2-7
clone_size: .
cdr3_length: 14
cdr3_nt: TGTGCCACCCGAGGTAGCGGGAAACTCTACGAGCAGTACTTC
cdr3_aa: CATRGSGKLYEQYF

v_call: TRBV6-2/TRBV6-3
d_call: .
j_call: TRBJ2-1
clone_size: .
cdr3_length: 11
cdr3_nt: TGTGCCAGCAGTTACGACCATGAGCAGTTCTTC
cdr3_aa: CASSYDHEQFF

v_call: TRBV11-2
d_call: .
j_call: TRBJ2-7
clone_size: .
cdr3_length: 15
cdr3_nt: TGTGCCAGCAGCCGCTCGGGAGAGAGGTCCTACGAGCAGTACTTC
cdr3_aa: CASSRSGERSYEQYF

v_call: TRBV7-6
d_call: .
j_call: TRBJ2-7
clone_size: .
cdr3_length: 13
cdr3_nt: TGTGCCAGCAGCTTAGCGGGAGTAGCCGAGCAGTACTTC
cdr3_aa: CASSLAGVAEQYF